This T cell receptor (beta chain) emerged from a study of T-cell memory formation after mild COVID-19. Study-level points and caveats: The CD4+ clones that contracted clustered mainly within CM and EM, and the CD8+ clones concentrated in EMRA.

The CDR3 runs to 14 residues. Per the germline V gene, CDR1 is SGHRS and CDR2 is YFSETQ. V lost 3 bases, J lost 10 bases, and 19 bases lay in between. This clonotype was found a few times. Its antigen remains unidentified. A single record per CDR3 protein comes from TCRdb applying MiXCR to the 5' RACE reads. The sample has about 430,000 distinct CDR3 sequences, 20% to 25% seen once. Material for sequencing was PBMCs or a T cell subset sorted from them (not recorded which). The rearrangement links TRBV5-1 to TRBJ1-1; D might be TRBD1 (5 bases). This receptor was identified in an adult woman who had mild COVID-19 (a few samples of this study predate the infection). Cell type and time point are not known. The chain's CDR3 is CASSSLGERQAAFF. The CDR3 bases are TGCGCCAGCAGCTCCCTGGGGGAAAGGCAGGCAGCTTTCTTT. Supplemented by reference TRBV5-1 and TRBJ1-1, the full variable domain reads KAGVTQTPRYLIKTRGQQVTLSCSPISGHRSVSWYQQTPGQGLQFLFEYFSETQRNKGNFPGRFSGRQFSNSRSEMNVSTLELGDSALYLCASSSLGERQAAFFGQGTRLTVV.